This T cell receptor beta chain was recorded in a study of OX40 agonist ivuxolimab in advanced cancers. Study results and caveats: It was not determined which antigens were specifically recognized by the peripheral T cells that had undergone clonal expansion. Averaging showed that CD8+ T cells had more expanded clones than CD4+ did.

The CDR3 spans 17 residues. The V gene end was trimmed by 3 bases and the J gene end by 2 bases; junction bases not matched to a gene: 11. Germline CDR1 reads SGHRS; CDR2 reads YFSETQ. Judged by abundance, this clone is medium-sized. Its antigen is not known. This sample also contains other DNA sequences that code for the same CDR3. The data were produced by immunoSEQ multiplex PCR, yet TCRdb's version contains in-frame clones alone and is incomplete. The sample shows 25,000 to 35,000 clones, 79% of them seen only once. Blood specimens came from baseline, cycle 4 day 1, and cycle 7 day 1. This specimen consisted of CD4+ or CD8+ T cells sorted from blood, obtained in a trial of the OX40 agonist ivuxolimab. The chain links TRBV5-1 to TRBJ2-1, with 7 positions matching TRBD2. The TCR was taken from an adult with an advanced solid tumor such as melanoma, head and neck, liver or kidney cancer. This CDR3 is CASSSGGSGLTYNEQFF. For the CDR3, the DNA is TGCGCCAGCAGCTCGGGGGGTTCCGGGTTGACCTACAATGAGCAGTTCTTC.